Below are 12 T cell receptor beta chains sequenced from a single sample in a study of identical twins' blood T cells. TCRdb fed the 5' RACE reads into MiXCR, producing one record per CDR3 protein. The sample records around 1,300 distinct CDR3 sequences, around 68% being singletons. Sample: PBMCs. Source of these receptors: a woman between 18 and 55 years old in good health.

The J gene is TRBJ1-6, the V gene TRBV6-1, with TRBD1 matching 10 bases. The CDR3 has 14 residues. The germline V gene encodes CDR1 MNHNS and CDR2 SASEGT. J lost 7 bases, V lost 5 bases, and 2 bases had no gene match. CDR3: CASSRGQGNSPLHF. The CDR3 nucleotides read TGTGCCAGCAGTAGGGGACAGGGGAATTCACCCCTCCACTTT.

With regard to this clonotype: At one end the junction does not follow the germline gene, possibly because of a read error. The chain couples TRBV7-7 to TRBJ1-1; TRBD1 aligns across 7 bases. The germline gives CDR1 SSHAT, CDR2 FNYEAQ (reference sequence). This CDR3 region has 13 residues. This chain's CDR3 is CASSLGQSTEAFF. CDR3 bases: TGTGCTAGCAGCTTGGGACAGAGCACTGAAGCTTTCTTT. Full variable domain (outside the CDR3, taken from reference TRBV7-7 and TRBJ1-1): GAGVSQSPRYKVTKRGQDVTLRCDPISSHATLYWYQQALGQGPEFLTYFNYEAQPDKSGLPSDRFSAERPEGSISTLTIQRTEQRDSAMYRCASSLGQSTEAFFGQGTRLTVV.

This rearrangement joins TRBV4-1 to TRBJ1-5; D call uncertain. This CDR3 has 15 amino acids. Germline-derived CDR1 and CDR2 are MGHRA and YSYEKL. V lost 5 bases to trimming and J lost 1 base, with 12 bases between them. CDR3 bases: TGCGCCAGCAGCGATACAATGGGGAGCAATCAGCCCCAGCATTTT. Protein sequence: CASSDTMGSNQPQHF.

The chain recombines TRBV5-1 with TRBJ2-3; 8 bases match TRBD2. The CDR3 extends over 18 amino acids. The germline V gene encodes CDR1 SGHRS and CDR2 YFSETQ. Trimming took 4 bases from V and 4 from J; bases not matched to a gene: 17. DNA of the CDR3: TGCGCCAGCAGCCGGGAGGGACCGGGACTAGGCGGTTCAGATACGCAGTATTTT. Protein product: CASSREGPGLGGSDTQYF.

The CDR3 reads CATQRDLWNTEAFF. CDR3 DNA sequence: TGTGCCACCCAGAGGGACCTTTGGAACACTGAAGCTTTCTTT. This chain uses TRBV10-3 with TRBJ1-1, with a tentative D call TRBD1 (5 bases). Germline V gene sequence: CDR1 ENHRY, CDR2 SYGVKD. The CDR3 contains 14 residues. Trimming stripped 10 bases from V and 1 base from J, with 16 bases between.

This clonotype was detected only a few times. The chain is built from TRBV11-3 and TRBJ1-5; tentative D call: TRBD1 (6 bases). The CDR3 is 14 amino acids. The germline CDR1 and CDR2 sequences are SGHNT and YENEEA. V lost 2 bases to trimming and J lost 5 bases, with 10 bases between them. CDR3 nucleotides: TGTGCCAGCAGCTTATTGAAGGGGGATCAGCCCCAGCATTTT. This encodes CASSLLKGDQPQHF.

Sample share makes this clonotype large. The rearrangement joins TRBV7-2 to TRBJ1-4; D unresolved. Trimming cost V 0 bases and J 5 bases, with 13 bases left between them. Looked up from germline, CDR1 is SGHTA and CDR2 is FQGNSA. The CDR3 is 16 residues long. CDR3 nucleotides: TGTGCCAGCAGCTTAGCGGTGTCAGTCAGAAATGAAAAACTGTTTTTT. Amino acids: CASSLAVSVRNEKLFF. Combining the CDR3 with reference TRBV7-2 and TRBJ1-4 gives the whole variable domain GAGVSQSPSNKVTEKGKDVELRCDPISGHTALYWYRQSLGQGLEFLIYFQGNSAPDKSGLPSDRFSAERTGGSVSTLTIQRTQQEDSAVYLCASSLAVSVRNEKLFFGSGTQLSVL.

In the case of this clonotype: This may come from a read error, since a much larger clone is one base off. The chain is built from TRBV6-4 and TRBJ2-3; 10 positions agree with TRBD1. CDR1 and CDR2 from the germline V gene are MRHNA and SNTAGT. CDR3 length: 15 residues. CDR3 nucleotides: TGTGCCAGCAATGACTCGACAGGGGGCGCAGATACGCAGTATTTT. The encoded protein is CASNDSTGGADTQYF.

The rearrangement links TRBV29-1 to TRBJ2-1; tentatively, D is TRBD2 (6 bases). Germline CDR1 reads SQVTM; CDR2 reads ANQGSEA. Trimming pared 4 bases from V and 0 bases from J, leaving 22 bases between. This CDR3 has 18 residues. The CDR3 sequence is CSVGELSGSTHSYNEQFF. The CDR3 nucleotides are TGCAGCGTTGGGGAGTTGAGCGGGTCCACTCACTCCTACAATGAGCAGTTCTTC.

The chain links TRBV2 to TRBJ2-3; no reliable D call. The CDR3 runs 15 residues. CDR1 is SNHLY and CDR2 is FYNNEI in the germline V gene. Deletions cut 2 bases from V and 0 bases from J, with 9 bases between. Here the CDR3 DNA reads TGTGCCAGCAGTGAAATATCTGCCAGCACAGATACGCAGTATTTT. This translates into CASSEISASTDTQYF.

By proportion, this clonotype is large. The rearrangement joins TRBV10-1 to TRBJ1-2; possible D gene TRBD1, 5 bases. Trimming stripped 4 bases from V and 4 bases from J, with 10 bases between. Looked up from germline, CDR1 is WNHNN and CDR2 is SYGVQD (reference sequence). CDR3 length equals 13 residues. The CDR3 reads CASSGGRAYGYTF. In nucleotides, the CDR3 is TGCGCCAGCAGTGGGGGCAGAGCCTATGGCTACACCTTC.

This sequence joins TRBV27 and TRBJ2-5, with TRBD1 as a possible D gene (5 bases). The V and J ends lost 2 bases and 2 bases respectively, with 15 bases between them. Looked up from germline, CDR1 is MNHEY and CDR2 is SMNVEV (reference sequence). This CDR3 is built from 16 residues. The CDR3 nucleotides read TGTGCCAGCAGTTTAAATCCGCAGACAGTTCAAGAGACCCAGTACTTC. Its protein product is CASSLNPQTVQETQYF.